These 17 T cell receptor beta chains share one sample of origin, sequenced in a study of cytomegalovirus exposure and HLA in healthy donors. Primers: 60 Vbeta forward and 13 Jbeta reverse. Assay used: immunoSEQ multiplex PCR; TCRdb lists only in-frame clones, some missing. The profile shows around 140,000 clones, approximately 80% of them singletons. Sequenced input: PBMCs. These TCRs come from a female donor in good health and CMV-seronegative.

The chain employs TRBV15 and TRBJ1-1; maybe TRBD1 (5 bases). This CDR3 spans 15 amino acids. V lost 0 bases and J 3 bases, leaving 11 bases between the germline ends. CDR1 LNHNV and CDR2 YYDKDF come from the germline V gene (reference sequence). The CDR3 DNA reads TGTGCCACCAGCAGAGATCAGGGCCGGGACACTGAAGCTTTCTTT. Its protein product is CATSRDQGRDTEAFF. Combining the CDR3 with reference TRBV15 and TRBJ1-1 gives the whole variable domain DAMVIQNPRYQVTQFGKPVTLSCSQTLNHNVMYWYQQKSSQAPKLLFHYYDKDFNNEADTPDNFQSRRPNTSFCFLDIRSPGLGDTAMYLCATSRDQGRDTEAFFGQGTRLTVV.

V usage is TRBV30 and J usage is TRBJ2-7; possibly TRBD2 for D (6 bases). The V end was cut by 2 bases, the J end by 6 bases, with 23 bases between. Germline CDR1 is GTSNPN and CDR2 is SVGIG (reference sequence). The CDR3 sequence is 16 residues long. The CDR3 bases are TGTGCCTGGAGTCCCCCGGATAACGCGGGGTCAGGCGAGCAGTACTTC. Translating gives CAWSPPDNAGSGEQYF.

This clone was seen just once. This chain links TRBV10-3 with TRBJ2-7, with 9 bases that match TRBD2. The CDR3 length is 16 residues. Germline V CDR1 and CDR2: ENHRY, SYGVKD. V trimming: 4 bases; J trimming: 2 bases; junction bases outside the gene matches: 9. CDR3 coding DNA: TGTGCCATCAGTGGGTCTAGCGGGATTGGCGCCTACGAGCAGTACTTC. Translating gives CAISGSSGIGAYEQYF.

V usage is TRBV29-1 and J usage is TRBJ1-2; no clear D gene. Per germline, CDR1 SQVTM and CDR2 ANQGSEA. V lost 6 bases to trimming and J lost 6 bases, with 14 bases between them. The CDR3 spans 12 residues. The CDR3 here is CSVARLLDGYTF. CDR3 in DNA: TGCAGCGTCGCTCGACTGCTCGATGGCTACACCTTC.

The rearrangement links TRBV2 to TRBJ1-1, with D tentatively TRBD1 (5 bases). Per germline, CDR1 SNHLY and CDR2 FYNNEI. The CDR3 has 13 residues. Trimming removed 7 bases at V and 7 bases at J, with 16 bases between. The CDR3 reads CASKKGEVDEAFF. The CDR3 nucleotides read TGTGCCAGCAAGAAAGGGGAGGTGGATGAAGCTTTCTTT.

The chain is built from TRBV21-1 and TRBJ1-6; the table's D call of TRBD1 was not tested on the DNA. TRBV21-1 is a listed pseudogene. There are 15 residues in the CDR3. The CDR3 nucleotides read TGTGCCAGCAGCAAAGTTGGGACAGGGCGGTCACCCCTCCACTTT. It is translated as CASSKVGTGRSPLHF.

The rearrangement joins TRBV14 to TRBJ1-1, with a possible D match to TRBD1 (5 bases). V was shortened by 1 base and J by 5 bases, with 8 bases between the two germline ends. Looked up from germline, CDR1 is SGHDN and CDR2 is FVKESK. The CDR3 spans 13 residues. This CDR3 is CASSQGGETEAFF. CDR3 nucleotide sequence: TGTGCCAGCAGCCAAGGGGGGGAAACTGAAGCTTTCTTT.

This clone was found a few times. The chain employs TRBV2 and TRBJ1-5; maybe TRBD1 (6 bases). The CDR3 has 15 residues. Trimming stripped 7 bases from V and 7 bases from J, with 20 bases between. Per germline, CDR1 SNHLY and CDR2 FYNNEI. This chain's CDR3 is CASTRDTLGVQPQHF. The CDR3 bases are TGTGCCAGCACCCGGGACACCCTCGGAGTGCAGCCCCAGCATTTT.

The genes are TRBV2 and TRBJ2-7; unclear D gene. The V end lost 6 bases, the J end lost 2 bases, and 11 bases lay between the germline ends. The CDR3 is made up of 13 amino acids. Germline-derived CDR1 and CDR2 are SNHLY and FYNNEI. The CDR3 reads CASRNPTAYEQYF. The CDR3 DNA sequence: TGTGCCAGCAGGAATCCTACGGCCTACGAGCAGTACTTC.

The rearrangement joins TRBV11-3 to TRBJ2-3, with unresolved D. The germline CDR1 and CDR2 sequences are SGHNT and YENEEA. V lost 2 bases to trimming and J lost 7 bases, with 10 bases between them. CDR3 length: 13 residues. CDR3 DNA sequence: TGTGCCAGCAGCTTATACTCCGCGTATACGCAGTATTTT. Translation gives CASSLYSAYTQYF. The full variable domain, with the rest looked up from reference TRBV11-3 and TRBJ2-3, is EAGVVQSPRYKIIEKKQPVAFWCNPISGHNTLYWYLQNLGQGPELLIRYENEEAVDDSQLPKDRFSAERLKGVDSTLKIQPAELGDSAVYLCASSLYSAYTQYFGPGTRLTVL.

The chain's CDR3 is CASSLRTSEQYF. For the CDR3, the DNA is TGTGCCAGCAGCTTGAGAACTAGCGAGCAGTACTTC. This rearrangement joins TRBV7-8 to TRBJ2-7; perhaps TRBD2 as D (5 bases). CDR3 length equals 12 residues. CDR1 is SGHVS, CDR2 FQNEAQ, per germline. Trimming left V 3 bases short and J 6 bases short, with 9 bases between.

This clone was counted once. The rearrangement joins TRBV7-6 to TRBJ1-2, with D unclear. Germline V gene data show CDR1 as SGHVS and CDR2 as FNYEAQ. CDR3 length: 13 residues. V was cut by 1 base and J by 2 bases, with 5 bases left in between. The CDR3 nucleotides read TGTGCCAGCAGCTTAGAGCCGAACTATGGCTACACCTTC. Protein sequence: CASSLEPNYGYTF.

This clone came up a few times. V and J are TRBV5-1 and TRBJ1-2; 9 positions agree with TRBD1. Germline CDR1 SGHRS, CDR2 YFSETQ. The CDR3 has 17 amino acids. The J segment lost 5 bases and the V segment lost 0 bases, leaving 11 bases of the junction unmatched. The CDR3 sequence is CASSLAIPGQGSYGYTF. The CDR3 region has the DNA TGCGCCAGCAGCTTGGCCATACCGGGACAGGGATCATATGGCTACACCTTC.

The V gene is TRBV5-6, the J gene TRBJ2-1; D gene uncertain. Germline V gives CDR1 SGHDT, CDR2 YYEEEE. There are 14 residues in the CDR3. The V end was cut by 2 bases, the J end by 0 bases, with 6 bases between. The CDR3 sequence: CASSFRGSYNEQFF. Written as DNA, the CDR3 is TGTGCCAGCAGCTTCAGAGGCTCCTACAATGAGCAGTTCTTC.

The chain combines TRBV6-4 with TRBJ1-1; D not resolved. The germline V gene has CDR1 MRHNA and CDR2 SNTAGT. Trimming shortened V by 6 bases and J by 0 bases, and 8 bases separated the two germline ends. The CDR3 is made up of 13 amino acids. CDR3 amino acids: CASSHRVNTEAFF. The CDR3 DNA reads TGTGCCAGCAGCCATAGAGTGAACACTGAAGCTTTCTTT.

The rearrangement joins TRBV10-1 to TRBJ2-1; D remains unclear. Trimming removed 2 bases from V and 7 bases from J, with 12 bases in between. The CDR3 contains 14 residues. Germline V gene sequence: CDR1 WNHNN, CDR2 SYGVQD (reference sequence). In DNA form, the CDR3 reads TGCGCCAGCAGTGAGAGCCCTCTCGGGAATGAGCAGTTCTTC. Amino acid sequence: CASSESPLGNEQFF.

The chain combines TRBV15 with TRBJ1-2; 7 bases match TRBD1. J lost 8 bases, V lost 5 bases, and 8 bases had no gene match. This CDR3 region has 13 residues. Germline V gene lookup returns CDR1 LNHNV and CDR2 YYDKDF (reference sequence). CDR3 DNA sequence: TGTGCCACCAGCGGAATCTACAGGGGCGGCTACACCTTC. Translated: CATSGIYRGGYTF.